The 32 T cell receptor beta chains given below trace back to one sample, sequenced in a study of blood T cell repertoires in COVID-19. Profiling relied on immunoSEQ multiplex PCR, and the TCRdb table lists in-frame clones only, not all of them. The sample includes over 25,000 clones, 75% to 85% of them seen just once. Sequencing was performed on peripheral blood. Receptors were obtained from a human donor in a cohort sampled during active COVID-19.

The rearrangement joins TRBV7-9 to TRBJ2-5; D gene ambiguous. Trimming removed 2 bases at V and 1 base at J, with 5 bases between. Germline assignment: CDR1 SEHNR and CDR2 FQNEAQ (reference sequence). This CDR3 comprises 13 residues. The CDR3 sequence is CASSLNSQETQYF. For the CDR3, the DNA is TGTGCCAGCAGCTTAAACAGCCAAGAGACCCAGTACTTC.

This sequence joins TRBV6-6 and TRBJ1-4; D is perhaps TRBD1 (6 bases). CDR1 is MNHNY, CDR2 SVGAGI, per germline (reference sequence). The CDR3 is 15 residues long. Trimming left V 0 bases short and J 7 bases short, with 12 bases between. DNA for the CDR3: TGTGCCAGCAGTTACTCGGGCAGGGGCGTTGAAAAACTGTTTTTT. It yields the protein CASSYSGRGVEKLFF.

This chain joins TRBV6-5 and TRBJ1-3; D is ambiguous. V gave up 0 bases and J gave up 0 bases, with 9 bases separating them. The germline gives CDR1 MNHEY, CDR2 SVGAGI. The CDR3 extends over 16 amino acids. CDR3 sequence: CASSYSGGISGNTIYF. The CDR3 bases are TGTGCCAGCAGTTACTCAGGAGGGATCTCTGGAAACACCATATATTTT.

The chain joins TRBV5-6 to TRBJ1-5; D gene unclear. The germline CDR1 and CDR2 sequences are SGHDT and YYEEEE. The CDR3 sequence is 15 residues long. Trimming took 0 bases from V and 3 from J, leaving 10 bases between them. Here the CDR3 DNA reads TGTGCCAGCAGCTTGGGAGGAGGGAACAATCAGCCCCAGCATTTT. It codes for CASSLGGGNNQPQHF.

This rearrangement joins TRBV10-2 to TRBJ1-1; D may be TRBD1 (6 bases). V dropped 6 bases and J dropped 5 bases, with 13 bases sitting between them. Per germline, CDR1 WSHSY and CDR2 SAAADI. The CDR3 loop spans 13 amino acids. Written as DNA, the CDR3 is TGCGCCAGCAGGGAAAACACAGGGACTGAAGCTTTCTTT. Translation gives CASRENTGTEAFF.

The chain links TRBV19 to TRBJ1-2, with 7 positions matching TRBD1. This CDR3 contains 12 residues. Germline V lookup: CDR1 LNHDA, CDR2 SQIVND (reference sequence). V shed 7 bases and J 6 bases; nucleotides not matched to a gene: 5. The CDR3 DNA is TGTGCCAGTACCGACAGGGCCCATGGCTACACCTTC. Translating gives CASTDRAHGYTF.

The chain joins TRBV9 to TRBJ2-3; 7 bases agree with TRBD1. CDR1 is SGDLS, CDR2 YYNGEE, per germline. The CDR3 totals 14 residues. V lost 1 base and J lost 4; bases outside the gene matches: 3. The CDR3 loop is CASSVYTGADTQYF. The DNA for the CDR3 is TGTGCCAGCAGCGTATATACAGGGGCAGATACGCAGTATTTT.

The chain recombines TRBV11-2 with TRBJ1-4, with 8 bases that match TRBD1. The CDR3 loop spans 15 amino acids. Looked up from germline, CDR1 is SGHAT and CDR2 is FQNNGV. Trimming cost V 5 bases and J 4 bases; bases outside gene matches: 6. The CDR3 reads CASSAGQGYNEKLFF. In DNA, the CDR3 is TGTGCCAGCAGCGCCGGACAGGGATATAATGAAAAACTGTTTTTT. The full variable domain, its missing parts supplied by reference TRBV11-2 and TRBJ1-4, is EAGVAQSPRYKIIEKRQSVAFWCNPISGHATLYWYQQILGQGPKLLIQFQNNGVVDDSQLPKDRFSAERLKGVDSTLKIQPAKLEDSAVYLCASSAGQGYNEKLFFGSGTQLSVL.

CDR3: CASSFPSGGEKFF. CDR3 bases: TGTGCCAGCAGTTTTCCTAGCGGGGGGGAGAAGTTCTTC. The rearrangement uses TRBV12-3 or TRBV12-4 and TRBJ2-1; 12 nucleotides line up with TRBD2. The CDR3 is 13 residues long. After removal of 3 bases from V and 14 bases from J, the junction contained 5 bases not matched to a gene.

The chain recombines TRBV27 with TRBJ2-7; 10 bases are a match to TRBD2. The CDR3 runs to 14 residues. V shed 6 bases, J shed 4 bases, and the junction held 6 bases outside the gene matches. The germline V gene encodes CDR1 MNHEY and CDR2 SMNVEV (reference sequence). CDR3 in DNA: TGTGCCAGCAGCCGTGGACTAGCGGCTTACGAGCAGTACTTC. Its protein product is CASSRGLAAYEQYF.

V gene TRBV27 combines with J gene TRBJ1-6; possibly TRBD1 for D (5 bases). This CDR3 contains 14 residues. The germline CDR1 and CDR2 sequences are MNHEY and SMNVEV (reference sequence). V lost 4 bases to trimming and J lost 11 bases, with 15 bases between them. In nucleotides, the CDR3 is TGTGCCAGCAGTTCTCGCTATGGGGGGGCACCCCTCCACTTT. Residues: CASSSRYGGAPLHF.

This CDR3 is CASSPGTSGQETQYF. The CDR3 region has the DNA TGCGCCAGCAGCCCTGGGACTAGCGGCCAAGAGACCCAGTACTTC. V gene TRBV5-1 combines with J gene TRBJ2-5; 11 positions agree with TRBD2. The germline V gene has CDR1 SGHRS and CDR2 YFSETQ. The V and J ends lost 4 bases and 1 base, in that order; junction bases with no gene match: 3. The CDR3 has 15 amino acids.

This sequence joins TRBV13 and TRBJ2-4, with a weak D call TRBD2 (6 bases). This CDR3 has 14 amino acids. The germline V and J ends were trimmed by 6 bases and 0 bases, with 9 bases remaining between them. Germline lookup yields CDR1 PRHDT and CDR2 FYEKMQ (reference sequence). The CDR3 coding sequence is TGTGCCAGCAGGCGGGGAGTAGCCAAAAACATTCAGTACTTC. It yields the protein CASRRGVAKNIQYF.

V gene TRBV7-6 combines with J gene TRBJ1-3; D unresolved. The CDR3 is 17 residues long. Germline loops: CDR1 SGHVS, CDR2 FNYEAQ. Trimming removed 4 bases from V and 0 bases from J, with 16 bases in between. The CDR3 coding sequence is TGTGCCAGCAGCTCTTTGACTGAACCGTACTCTGGAAACACCATATATTTT. Translation gives CASSSLTEPYSGNTIYF.

The rearrangement uses TRBV7-6 and TRBJ2-7, with 11 bases matching TRBD2. Trimming took 1 base from V and 6 from J; bases not matched to a gene: 5. Germline V gene lookup returns CDR1 SGHVS and CDR2 FNYEAQ. CDR3 length: 15 amino acids. The CDR3 region has the DNA TGTGCCAGCAGCTTAGAGGCGCTAGCGGGGGGCGAGCAGTACTTC. As protein: CASSLEALAGGEQYF.

The rearrangement uses TRBV12-3 or TRBV12-4 and TRBJ2-1; a possible D gene is TRBD2 (5 bases). The CDR3 has 13 residues. V lost 7 bases and J 3 bases, leaving 10 bases between the germline ends. CDR3 region: CASTSRGYNEQFF. CDR3 sequence (DNA): TGTGCCAGCACCAGCCGGGGCTACAATGAGCAGTTCTTC.

The rearrangement links TRBV24-1 to TRBJ1-2; TRBD1 is a possible D gene (5 bases). Per germline, CDR1 KGHDR and CDR2 SFDVKD. The CDR3 is 13 residues long. Deletions cut 4 bases from V and 2 bases from J, with 7 bases between. Here the CDR3 reads CATSEWGNYGYTF. Written as DNA, the CDR3 is TGTGCCACCAGTGAGTGGGGCAACTATGGCTACACCTTC.

The chain links TRBV3-1 (or the pseudogene TRBV3-2) to TRBJ2-7, with D perhaps TRBD2 (5 bases). CDR1 is LGHDT and CDR2 is YNNKEL in the germline V gene (reference sequence). Trimming removed 1 base at V and 0 bases at J, with 7 bases between. The CDR3 spans 14 residues. As DNA, the CDR3 is TGTGCCAGCAGCCAAGGGAGGACCTCCTACGAGCAGTACTTC. This gives the protein CASSQGRTSYEQYF.

The chain employs TRBV19 and TRBJ2-1, with TRBD2 identical over 8 bases. V lost 5 bases and J lost 6; bases outside the gene matches: 6. The CDR3 extends over 14 amino acids. Looked up from germline, CDR1 is LNHDA and CDR2 is SQIVND (reference sequence). The chain's CDR3 is CASSSGLAVNEQFF. CDR3 DNA sequence: TGTGCCAGTAGTTCCGGACTAGCTGTCAATGAGCAGTTCTTC.

The chain recombines TRBV11-2 with TRBJ2-7; 8 bases are a match to TRBD1. Trimming took 5 bases from V and 2 from J; bases not matched to a gene: 11. CDR1 is SGHAT, CDR2 FQNNGV, per germline. The CDR3 is 16 residues long. CDR3 sequence (DNA): TGTGCCAGCAGCCGAATTCAGGGGGCCAGGACCTACGAGCAGTACTTC. Translation gives CASSRIQGARTYEQYF.

This rearrangement joins TRBV6-4 to TRBJ2-3, with 7 bases lining up with TRBD2. V lost 0 bases to trimming and J lost 1 base; unmatched junction nucleotides: 4. CDR3 length: 16 residues. Germline CDR1 is MRHNA and CDR2 is SNTAGT. CDR3: CASSDSPSGGTDTQYF. The CDR3 DNA reads TGTGCCAGCAGTGACTCTCCTAGCGGTGGCACAGATACGCAGTATTTT.

The chain joins TRBV9 to TRBJ2-6; D unresolved. The length of the CDR3 is 16 residues. Deletions cut 4 bases from V and 1 base from J, with 12 bases between. The germline V gene encodes CDR1 SGDLS and CDR2 YYNGEE. The chain's CDR3 is CASSRGIGSGANVLTF. CDR3 bases: TGTGCCAGCAGCAGAGGTATCGGGTCTGGGGCCAACGTCCTGACTTTC.

The chain combines TRBV13 with TRBJ1-1; 8 positions agree with TRBD1. The junction had 9 bases not matched to a gene; V was cut back by 5 bases and J by 7 bases. CDR3 length: 14 amino acids. Germline CDR1 and CDR2: PRHDT and FYEKMQ (reference sequence). The CDR3 spells CASSADRVEVEAFF. CDR3 DNA: TGTGCCAGCAGCGCGGACAGGGTTGAGGTTGAAGCTTTCTTT.

The chain uses TRBV7-2 and TRBJ2-7; TRBD2 aligns across 14 bases. Trimming cost V 7 bases and J 3 bases; bases outside gene matches: 2. The CDR3 loop spans 14 amino acids. Germline V lookup: CDR1 SGHTA, CDR2 FQGNSA. The CDR3 DNA is TGTGCCAGCACCGGGACTAGCGGGGGCTACGAGCAGTACTTC. It is translated as CASTGTSGGYEQYF. Drawing the rest from reference TRBV7-2 and TRBJ2-7, the complete variable domain is GAGVSQSPSNKVTEKGKDVELRCDPISGHTALYWYRQSLGQGLEFLIYFQGNSAPDKSGLPSDRFSAERTGGSVSTLTIQRTQQEDSAVYLCASTGTSGGYEQYFGPGTRLTVT.

V and J are TRBV5-1 and TRBJ1-1; D not resolved. Per germline, CDR1 SGHRS and CDR2 YFSETQ. V lost 4 bases and J lost 4, with 14 bases in between. The CDR3 spans 14 residues. The CDR3 spells CASSDTPGVTEAFF. In DNA, the CDR3 is TGCGCCAGCAGCGACACCCCAGGCGTCACTGAAGCTTTCTTT.

This chain connects TRBV19 to TRBJ2-5, with D perhaps TRBD1 (5 bases). The CDR3 sequence is 15 residues long. Trimming cost V 2 bases and J 1 base, with 11 bases left between them. The germline V gene encodes CDR1 LNHDA and CDR2 SQIVND (reference sequence). The CDR3 is CASSIPAGSQETQYF. In DNA form, the CDR3 reads TGTGCCAGTAGTATACCCGCAGGGTCCCAAGAGACCCAGTACTTC. Drawing the rest from reference TRBV19 and TRBJ2-5, the complete variable domain is DGGITQSPKYLFRKEGQNVTLSCEQNLNHDAMYWYRQDPGQGLRLIYYSQIVNDFQKGDIAEGYSVSREKKESFPLTVTSAQKNPTAFYLCASSIPAGSQETQYFGPGTRLLVL.

The rearrangement joins TRBV24-1 to TRBJ2-3, with D possibly being TRBD1 (6 bases). Per germline, CDR1 KGHDR and CDR2 SFDVKD. V was clipped by 5 bases and J by 4 bases, with 21 bases between them. The CDR3 contains 17 residues. CDR3 protein: CATSGPLLGAPPDTQYF. The CDR3 region has the DNA TGTGCCACCAGTGGCCCCCTTTTGGGGGCCCCCCCAGATACGCAGTATTTT.

The chain joins TRBV4-3 to TRBJ1-5; 7 nucleotides align to TRBD1. The V segment lost 0 bases and the J segment 7 bases; nucleotides outside the gene matches: 3. This CDR3 is 14 amino acids long. Per the germline V gene, CDR1 is LGHNA and CDR2 is YSLEER. The CDR3 DNA follows: TGCGCCAGCAGCCAAGACGCAGGGGGGCAGCCCCAGCATTTT. Protein sequence: CASSQDAGGQPQHF.

The chain combines TRBV6-1 with TRBJ1-3; D is undetermined. Germline V gene lookup returns CDR1 MNHNS and CDR2 SASEGT. The CDR3 is made up of 16 amino acids. The V gene lost 3 bases and the J gene lost 0 bases, with 12 bases spanning the gap. The chain's CDR3 is CASSERWQTSGNTIYF. Here the CDR3 DNA reads TGTGCCAGCAGTGAGAGGTGGCAGACCTCTGGAAACACCATATATTTT.

Here the CDR3 reads CASSADRGFGEQFF. CDR3 nucleotides: TGTGCCAGCAGCGCGGACAGGGGATTTGGGGAGCAGTTCTTC. The gene calls are TRBV6-5 and TRBJ2-1; the match to TRBD1 covers 9 bases. V was clipped by 6 bases and J by 10 bases; unmatched bases: 10. This CDR3 spans 14 amino acids. Looked up from germline, CDR1 is MNHEY and CDR2 is SVGAGI.

The chain is built from TRBV27 and TRBJ2-7, with 9 bases lining up with TRBD1. The trim removed 6 bases at V and 7 bases at J, leaving 4 bases unmatched. This CDR3 has 12 amino acids. Germline CDR1 and CDR2: MNHEY and SMNVEV (reference sequence). For the CDR3, the DNA is TGTGCCAGCAGAGCGACAGGGGGGGAGCAGTACTTC. Residues: CASRATGGEQYF.

This chain joins TRBV6-5 and TRBJ1-4, with TRBD1 matching 8 bases. Germline loops: CDR1 MNHEY, CDR2 SVGAGI. The CDR3 has 13 amino acids. Trimming took 4 bases from V and 7 from J; bases not matched to a gene: 2. CDR3 amino acids: CASSWTGREKLFF. The CDR3 DNA follows: TGTGCCAGCAGTTGGACAGGGCGTGAAAAACTGTTTTTT.